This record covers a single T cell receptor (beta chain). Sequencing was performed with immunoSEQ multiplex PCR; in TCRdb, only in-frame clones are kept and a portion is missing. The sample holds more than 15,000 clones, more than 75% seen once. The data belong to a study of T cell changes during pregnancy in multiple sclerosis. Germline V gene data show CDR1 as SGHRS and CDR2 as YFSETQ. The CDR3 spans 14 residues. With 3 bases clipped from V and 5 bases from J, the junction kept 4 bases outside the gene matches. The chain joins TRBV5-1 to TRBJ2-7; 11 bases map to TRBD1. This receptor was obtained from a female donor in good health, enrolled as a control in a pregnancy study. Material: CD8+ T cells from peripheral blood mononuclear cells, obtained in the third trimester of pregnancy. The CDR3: CASSYRTGGDEQYF. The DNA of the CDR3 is TGCGCCAGCAGCTACCGGACAGGGGGCGACGAGCAGTACTTC.